This entry lists 9 T cell receptor beta chains sequenced from one sample in a study of human T cells and chemical hapten exposure. Time point denoted: patch test 1, 2 weeks after DPC sensitization. Specified treatment: therapeutic diphenylcyclopropenone sensitization with weekly scalp DPC. MiXCR, run by TCRdb on the RACE reads, gives a single entry per CDR3 protein. The data show fewer than 60,000 distinct CDR3 sequences, less than 9.5% seen once. This sample comprised whole blood, obtained in connection with sensitization to the hapten diphenylcyclopropenone (DPC). These receptors were obtained from a woman aged 45-59 years with alopecia areata. Some clones in this sample may be carry-over from other donors' samples.

This clonotype was picked up many times. The chain carries TRBV30 and TRBJ1-5; D gene uncertain. The CDR3 extends over 14 amino acids. In germline, CDR1 is GTSNPN, CDR2 SVGIG (reference sequence). Trimming cost V 0 bases and J 0 bases, with 6 bases left between them. CDR3 in amino acids: CAWSVLDSNQPQHF. The CDR3 DNA follows: TGTGCCTGGAGTGTACTGGATAGCAATCAGCCCCAGCATTTT.

This clonotype was counted only a few times. CDR3 DNA sequence: TGTGCCAGCAGCTTTTTAGGGATAAGCACAGATACGCAGTATTTT. It is translated as CASSFLGISTDTQYF. The V and J genes are TRBV11-2 and TRBJ2-3, with D hard to call. Germline CDR1 and CDR2: SGHAT and FQNNGV. V was trimmed by 3 bases and J by 0 bases, leaving 10 bases between them. The CDR3 contains 15 residues.

This rearrangement joins TRBV28 to TRBJ2-6, with D possibly TRBD2 on 6 matching bases. V was shortened by 2 bases and J by 4 bases, with 9 bases between the two germline ends. The germline V gene has CDR1 MDHEN and CDR2 SYDVKM. The CDR3 spans 15 residues. The CDR3 DNA sequence: TGTGCCAGCAGTTTAGGAGGGGTCGGGGCCAACGTCCTGACTTTC. Protein sequence: CASSLGGVGANVLTF.

This clonotype has a count of ten or more. This sequence joins TRBV20-1 and TRBJ2-2; TRBD2 matches 12 bases. The junction had 6 bases not matched to a gene; V was cut back by 1 base and J by 6 bases. This CDR3 has 16 amino acids. The germline V gene encodes CDR1 DFQATT and CDR2 SNEGSKA (reference sequence). This CDR3 is CSARVPGLAGSGELFF. The DNA of the CDR3 is TGCAGTGCTAGAGTGCCCGGACTAGCGGGGTCCGGGGAGCTGTTTTTT.

This clonotype was counted at least ten times. This chain joins TRBV11-2 and TRBJ1-1; no reliable D call. The CDR3 totals 12 residues. Between the trimmed V and J ends, which lost 1 base and 10 bases, there was a span of 10 bases. Germline CDR1 and CDR2: SGHAT and FQNNGV. As DNA, the CDR3 is TGTGCCAGCAGCTTAGCAAACATGGCAGCTTTCTTT. Translated, it gives CASSLANMAAFF. Using reference TRBV11-2 and TRBJ1-1 for the parts outside the CDR3, the full variable domain is EAGVAQSPRYKIIEKRQSVAFWCNPISGHATLYWYQQILGQGPKLLIQFQNNGVVDDSQLPKDRFSAERLKGVDSTLKIQPAKLEDSAVYLCASSLANMAAFFGQGTRLTVV.

The rearrangement uses TRBV29-1 and TRBJ2-7; D remains unclear. CDR1 is SQVTM and CDR2 is ANQGSEA in the germline V gene. V lost 6 bases and J lost 2, with 8 bases in between. The length of the CDR3 is 11 residues. The CDR3 reads CSVTTAYEQYF. CDR3 DNA: TGCAGCGTGACGACGGCCTACGAGCAGTACTTC.

This clonotype was detected many times. The chain recombines TRBV20-1 with TRBJ2-1, with TRBD2 identical over 7 bases. There are 16 residues in the CDR3. V gave up 3 bases and J gave up 7 bases; unmatched junction bases: 15. CDR1 and CDR2 (germline): DFQATT, SNEGSKA (reference sequence). CDR3: CSARGPGLYGVNEQFF. DNA for the CDR3: TGCAGTGCTAGGGGACCGGGACTATATGGGGTGAATGAGCAGTTCTTC.

The chain has TRBV4-1 and TRBJ1-6; unclear D gene. Trimming cost V 0 bases and J 8 bases, with 5 bases left between them. CDR1 and CDR2 (germline): MGHRA, YSYEKL. The CDR3 is 13 residues long. The CDR3 bases are TGCGCCAGCAGCCAAGACCGGGATTCACCCCTCCACTTT. Its translation is CASSQDRDSPLHF.

Ten or more counts support this clonotype. The rearrangement links TRBV5-1 to TRBJ2-1; TRBD2 matches 12 bases. Germline V gene sequence: CDR1 SGHRS, CDR2 YFSETQ. V gave up 4 bases and J gave up 8 bases; unmatched junction bases: 10. The CDR3 totals 16 residues. CDR3 residues: CASSPLAGGPGDEQFF. For the CDR3, the DNA is TGCGCCAGCAGCCCCCTAGCGGGAGGGCCCGGGGATGAGCAGTTCTTC.